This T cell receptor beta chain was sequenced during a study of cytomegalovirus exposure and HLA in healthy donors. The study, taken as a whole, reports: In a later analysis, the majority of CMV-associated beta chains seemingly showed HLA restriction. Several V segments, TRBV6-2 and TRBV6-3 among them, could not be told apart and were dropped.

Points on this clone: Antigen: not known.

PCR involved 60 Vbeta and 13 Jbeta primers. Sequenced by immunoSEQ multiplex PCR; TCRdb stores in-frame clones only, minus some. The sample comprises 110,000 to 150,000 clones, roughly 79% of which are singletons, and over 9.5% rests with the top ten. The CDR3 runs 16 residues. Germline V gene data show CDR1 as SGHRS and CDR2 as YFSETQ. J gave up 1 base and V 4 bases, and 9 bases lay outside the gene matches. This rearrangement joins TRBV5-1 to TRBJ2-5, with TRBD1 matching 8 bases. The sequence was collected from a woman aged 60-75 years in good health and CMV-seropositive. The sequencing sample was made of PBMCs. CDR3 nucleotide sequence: TGCGCCAGCAGCCCGGAAAGACAGGGGAGCCAAGAGACCCAGTACTTC. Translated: CASSPERQGSQETQYF.